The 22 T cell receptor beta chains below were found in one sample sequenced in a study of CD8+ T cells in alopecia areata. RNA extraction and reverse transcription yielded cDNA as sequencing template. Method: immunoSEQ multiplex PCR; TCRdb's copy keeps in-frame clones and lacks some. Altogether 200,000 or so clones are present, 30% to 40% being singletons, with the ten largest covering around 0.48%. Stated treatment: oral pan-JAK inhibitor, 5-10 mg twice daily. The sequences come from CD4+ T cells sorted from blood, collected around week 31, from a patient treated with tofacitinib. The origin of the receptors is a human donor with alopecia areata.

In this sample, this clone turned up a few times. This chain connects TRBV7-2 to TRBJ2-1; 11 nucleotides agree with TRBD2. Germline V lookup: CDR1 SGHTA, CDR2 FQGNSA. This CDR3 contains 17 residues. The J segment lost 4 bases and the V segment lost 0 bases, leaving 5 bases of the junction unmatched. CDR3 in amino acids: CASSLAIRLAGYNEQFF. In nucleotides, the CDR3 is TGTGCCAGCAGCTTAGCTATCCGACTAGCGGGGTACAATGAGCAGTTCTTC.

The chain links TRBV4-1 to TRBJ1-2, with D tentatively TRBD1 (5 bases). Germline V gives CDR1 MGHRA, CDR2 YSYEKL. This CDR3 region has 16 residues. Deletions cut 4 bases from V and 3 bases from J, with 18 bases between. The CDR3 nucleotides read TGCGCCAGCAGCCCCCAAGGGAGGGGCGCGGACTATGGCTACACCTTC. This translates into CASSPQGRGADYGYTF.

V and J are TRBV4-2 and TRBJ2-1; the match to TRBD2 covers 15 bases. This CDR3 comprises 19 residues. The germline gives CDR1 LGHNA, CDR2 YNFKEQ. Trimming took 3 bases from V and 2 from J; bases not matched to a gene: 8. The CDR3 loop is CASSQSPGLAGGPYNEQFF. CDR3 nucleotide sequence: TGTGCCAGCAGCCAGTCCCCGGGACTAGCGGGAGGACCCTACAATGAGCAGTTCTTC.

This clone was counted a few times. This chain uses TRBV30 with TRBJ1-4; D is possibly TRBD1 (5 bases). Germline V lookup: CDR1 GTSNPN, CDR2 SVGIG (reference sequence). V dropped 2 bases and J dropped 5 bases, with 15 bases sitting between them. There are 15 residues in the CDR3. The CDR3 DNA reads TGTGCCTGGAGTATCGGAGGGACGAGAAATGAAAAACTGTTTTTT. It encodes CAWSIGGTRNEKLFF.

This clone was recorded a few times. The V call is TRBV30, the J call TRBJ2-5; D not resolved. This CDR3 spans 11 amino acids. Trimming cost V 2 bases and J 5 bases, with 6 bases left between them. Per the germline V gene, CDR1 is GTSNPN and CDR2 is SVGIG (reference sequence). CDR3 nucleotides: TGTGCCTGGAGTTTTGGGGAGACCCAGTACTTC. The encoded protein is CAWSFGETQYF. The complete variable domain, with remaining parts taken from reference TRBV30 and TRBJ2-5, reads SQTIHQWPATLVQPVGSPLSLECTVEGTSNPNLYWYRQAAGRGLQLLFYSVGIGQISSEVPQNLSASRPQDRQFILSSKKLLLSDSGFYLCAWSFGETQYFGPGTRLLVL.

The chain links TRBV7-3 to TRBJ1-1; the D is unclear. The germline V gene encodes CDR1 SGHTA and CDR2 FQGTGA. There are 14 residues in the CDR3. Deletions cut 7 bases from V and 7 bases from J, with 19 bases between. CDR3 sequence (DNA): TGTGCCAGCACTCCTGGTAGTGGGTCGGATGAAGCTTTCTTT. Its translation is CASTPGSGSDEAFF.

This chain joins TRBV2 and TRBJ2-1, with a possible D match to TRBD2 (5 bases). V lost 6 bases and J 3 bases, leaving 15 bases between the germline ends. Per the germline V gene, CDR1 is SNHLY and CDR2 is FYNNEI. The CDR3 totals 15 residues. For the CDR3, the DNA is TGTGCCAGCAGCCGAACTAGTATTGTCTACAATGAGCAGTTCTTC. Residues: CASSRTSIVYNEQFF.

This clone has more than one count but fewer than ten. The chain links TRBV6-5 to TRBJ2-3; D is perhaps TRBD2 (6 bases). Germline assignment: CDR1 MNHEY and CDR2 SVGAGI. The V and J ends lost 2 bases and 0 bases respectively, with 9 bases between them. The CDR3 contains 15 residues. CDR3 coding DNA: TGTGCCAGCAGTTACGGGGCGGGGAGCACAGATACGCAGTATTTT. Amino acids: CASSYGAGSTDTQYF.

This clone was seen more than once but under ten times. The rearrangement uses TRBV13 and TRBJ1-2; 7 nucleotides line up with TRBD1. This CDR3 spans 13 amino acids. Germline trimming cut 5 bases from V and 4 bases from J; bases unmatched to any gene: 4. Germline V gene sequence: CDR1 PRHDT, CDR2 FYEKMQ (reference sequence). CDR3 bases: TGTGCCAGCAGCGTGGGACAGTCCTATGGCTACACCTTC. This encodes CASSVGQSYGYTF.

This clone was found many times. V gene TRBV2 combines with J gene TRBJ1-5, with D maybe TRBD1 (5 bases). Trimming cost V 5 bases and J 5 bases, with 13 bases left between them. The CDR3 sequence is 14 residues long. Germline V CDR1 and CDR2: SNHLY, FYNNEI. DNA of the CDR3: TGTGCCAGCAGTCCGCAGGGAGTTTATCAGCCCCAGCATTTT. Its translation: CASSPQGVYQPQHF.

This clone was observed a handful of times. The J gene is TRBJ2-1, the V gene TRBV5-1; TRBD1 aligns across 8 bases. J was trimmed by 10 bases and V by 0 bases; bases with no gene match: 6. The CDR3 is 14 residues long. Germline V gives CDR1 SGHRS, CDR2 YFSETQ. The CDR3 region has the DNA TGCGCCAGCAGCTTGGGAGGACAGGGTGACGAGCAGTTCTTC. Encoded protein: CASSLGGQGDEQFF.

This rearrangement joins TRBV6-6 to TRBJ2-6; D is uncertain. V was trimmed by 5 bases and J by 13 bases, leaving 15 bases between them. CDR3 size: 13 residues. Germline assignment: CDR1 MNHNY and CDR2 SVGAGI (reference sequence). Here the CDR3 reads CASSNMVALVLTF. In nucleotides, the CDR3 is TGTGCCAGCAGTAATATGGTGGCTCTGGTCCTGACTTTC.

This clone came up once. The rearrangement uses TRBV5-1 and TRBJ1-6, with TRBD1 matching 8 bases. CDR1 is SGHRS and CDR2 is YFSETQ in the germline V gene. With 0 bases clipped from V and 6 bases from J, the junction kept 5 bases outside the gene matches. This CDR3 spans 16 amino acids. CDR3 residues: CASSLEWTGRNSPLHF. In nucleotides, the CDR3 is TGCGCCAGCAGCTTGGAATGGACAGGGCGTAATTCACCCCTCCACTTT.

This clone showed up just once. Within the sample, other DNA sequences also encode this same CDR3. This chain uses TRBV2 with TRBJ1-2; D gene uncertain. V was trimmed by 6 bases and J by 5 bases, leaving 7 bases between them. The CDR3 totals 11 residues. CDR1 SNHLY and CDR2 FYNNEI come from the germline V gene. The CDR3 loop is CASRPEYGYTF. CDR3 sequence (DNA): TGTGCCAGCAGGCCGGAGTATGGCTACACCTTC.

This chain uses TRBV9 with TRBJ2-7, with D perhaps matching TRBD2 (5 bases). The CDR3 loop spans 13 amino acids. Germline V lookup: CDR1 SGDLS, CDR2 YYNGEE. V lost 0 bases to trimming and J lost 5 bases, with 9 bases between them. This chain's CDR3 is CASSVEVGDEQYF. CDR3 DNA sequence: TGTGCCAGCAGCGTAGAGGTCGGGGACGAGCAGTACTTC. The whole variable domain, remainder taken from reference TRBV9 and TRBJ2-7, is DSGVTQTPKHLITATGQRVTLRCSPRSGDLSVYWYQQSLDQGLQFLIQYYNGEERAKGNILERFSAQQFPDLHSELNLSSLELGDSALYFCASSVEVGDEQYFGPGTRLTVT.

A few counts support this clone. CDR3 in amino acids: CASSDWTAGPDTQYF. The DNA of the CDR3 is TGTGCCAGCAGTGATTGGACCGCGGGCCCAGATACGCAGTATTTT. The chain uses TRBV6-1 and TRBJ2-3; D might be TRBD2 (5 bases). V was trimmed by 3 bases and J by 4 bases, leaving 14 bases between them. The CDR3 contains 15 residues. In germline, CDR1 is MNHNS, CDR2 SASEGT.

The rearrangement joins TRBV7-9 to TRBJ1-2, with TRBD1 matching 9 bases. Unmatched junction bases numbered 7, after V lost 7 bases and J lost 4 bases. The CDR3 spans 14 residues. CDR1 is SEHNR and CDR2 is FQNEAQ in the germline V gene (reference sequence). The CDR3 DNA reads TGTGCCAGCATCCTGGGACAGGGCCCCTATGGCTACACCTTC. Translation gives CASILGQGPYGYTF. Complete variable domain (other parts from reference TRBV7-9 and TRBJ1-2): DTGVSQNPRHKITKRGQNVTFRCDPISEHNRLYWYRQTLGQGPEFLTYFQNEAQLEKSRLLSDRFSAERPKGSFSTLEIQRTEQGDSAMYLCASILGQGPYGYTFGSGTRLTVV.

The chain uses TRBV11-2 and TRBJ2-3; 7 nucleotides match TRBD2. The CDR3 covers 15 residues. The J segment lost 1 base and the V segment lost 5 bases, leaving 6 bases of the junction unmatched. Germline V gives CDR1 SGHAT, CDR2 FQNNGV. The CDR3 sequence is CASSLQAGRTDTQYF. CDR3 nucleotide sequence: TGTGCCAGCAGCCTTCAAGCGGGGCGCACAGATACGCAGTATTTT.

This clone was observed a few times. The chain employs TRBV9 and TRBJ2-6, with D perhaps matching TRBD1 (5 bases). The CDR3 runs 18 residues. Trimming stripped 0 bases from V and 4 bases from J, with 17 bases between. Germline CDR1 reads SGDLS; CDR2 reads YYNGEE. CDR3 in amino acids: CASSVATFQGSGANVLTF. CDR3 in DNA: TGTGCCAGCAGCGTAGCGACATTTCAGGGCTCCGGGGCCAACGTCCTGACTTTC.

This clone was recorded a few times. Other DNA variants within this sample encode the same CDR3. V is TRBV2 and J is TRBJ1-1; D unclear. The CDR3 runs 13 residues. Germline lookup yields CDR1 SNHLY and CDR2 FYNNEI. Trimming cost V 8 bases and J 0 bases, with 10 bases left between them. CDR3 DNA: TGTGCCAGCCGACAAGGGTTGAACACTGAAGCTTTCTTT. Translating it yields CASRQGLNTEAFF.

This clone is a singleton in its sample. The CDR3 DNA follows: TGTGCCAGCAGCTCCCGGGACAGGGGAGCCAACGAGCAGTACTTC. Residues: CASSSRDRGANEQYF. The V call is TRBV7-9, the J call TRBJ2-7; 10 bases align to TRBD1. J lost 5 bases, V lost 4 bases, and 8 bases had no gene match. The germline V gene has CDR1 SEHNR and CDR2 FQNEAQ (reference sequence). CDR3 length: 15 amino acids.

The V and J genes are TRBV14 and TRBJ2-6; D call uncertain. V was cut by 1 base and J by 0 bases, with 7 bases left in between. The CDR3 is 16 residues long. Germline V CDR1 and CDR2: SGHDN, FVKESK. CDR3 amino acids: CASSQGWNSGANVLTF. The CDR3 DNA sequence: TGTGCCAGCAGCCAAGGATGGAACTCTGGGGCCAACGTCCTGACTTTC.